This T cell receptor (beta chain) emerged from a study of cytomegalovirus exposure and HLA in healthy donors. Study-level findings and limits: The investigators catalogued 150 to 200 TCR beta chains as cytomegalovirus-associated.

The CDR3 contains 15 residues. The V and J ends lost 1 base and 2 bases, in that order; junction bases with no gene match: 1. The germline gives CDR1 KGHSH, CDR2 LQKENI. Sequencing used immunoSEQ multiplex PCR; TCRdb keeps in-frame clones, though not all of them. The sample records approximately 300,000 clones, roughly 89% being singletons. Notes on this clone: The target antigen is unknown.

The validation cohort, a group of over a hundred subjects, included the donors and was separate from the approximately 650-subject first cohort. The J gene is TRBJ1-2, the V gene TRBV18, with 10 bases that match TRBD1. The receptor's source is a woman aged 18 to 35 in good health and CMV-seronegative. The sequenced sample was PBMCs. CDR3 coding DNA: TGTGCCAGCTCACCACAGGACAGGGGGAACTATGGCTACACCTTC. Protein product: CASSPQDRGNYGYTF.